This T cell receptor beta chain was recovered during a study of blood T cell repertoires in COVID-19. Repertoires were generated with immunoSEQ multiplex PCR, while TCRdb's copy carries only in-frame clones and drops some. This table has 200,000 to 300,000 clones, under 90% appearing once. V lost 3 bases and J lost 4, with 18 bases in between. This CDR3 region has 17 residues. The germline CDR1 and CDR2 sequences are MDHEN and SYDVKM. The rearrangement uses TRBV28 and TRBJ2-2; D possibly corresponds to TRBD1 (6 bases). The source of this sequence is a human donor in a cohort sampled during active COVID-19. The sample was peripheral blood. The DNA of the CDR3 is TGTGCCAGCAGTTTGCACCCTCCACCAGGGGTCACCGGGGAGCTGTTTTTT. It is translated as CASSLHPPPGVTGELFF.